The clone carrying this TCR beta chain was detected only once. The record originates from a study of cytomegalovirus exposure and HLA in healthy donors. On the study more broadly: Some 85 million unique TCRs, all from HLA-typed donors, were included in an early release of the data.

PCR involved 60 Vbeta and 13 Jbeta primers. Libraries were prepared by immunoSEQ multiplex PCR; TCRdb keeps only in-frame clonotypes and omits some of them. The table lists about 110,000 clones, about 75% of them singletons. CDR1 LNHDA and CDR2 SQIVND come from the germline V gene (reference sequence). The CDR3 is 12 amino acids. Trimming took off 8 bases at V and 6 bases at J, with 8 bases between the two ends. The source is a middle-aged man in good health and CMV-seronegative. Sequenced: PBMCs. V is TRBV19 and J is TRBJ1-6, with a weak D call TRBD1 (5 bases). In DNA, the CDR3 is TGTGCCAGTCAGGGCCGTAATTCACCCCTCCACTTT. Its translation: CASQGRNSPLHF. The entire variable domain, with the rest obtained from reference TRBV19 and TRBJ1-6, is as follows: DGGITQSPKYLFRKEGQNVTLSCEQNLNHDAMYWYRQDPGQGLRLIYYSQIVNDFQKGDIAEGYSVSREKKESFPLTVTSAQKNPTAFYLCASQGRNSPLHFGNGTRLTVT.